This T cell receptor beta chain derives from a study of blood T cell repertoires in COVID-19. Study at large: Sources were T cells, B-cell-depleted T cells, or PBMCs; the material itself was cDNA or gDNA.

This CDR3 contains 16 residues. Germline CDR1 is SGDLS and CDR2 is YYNGEE. J was trimmed by 6 bases and V by 4 bases; bases with no gene match: 10. Assay: immunoSEQ multiplex PCR; the TCRdb copy retains only in-frame clones and omits some. The table records about 220,000 clones, 84% of them present only once. Sequenced: peripheral blood. The chain joins TRBV9 to TRBJ2-2; 9 nucleotides agree with TRBD2. This receptor was taken from a man aged 50 to 59 with active or convalescent COVID-19. The CDR3 spells CASSYSIAGAAGELFF. The CDR3 DNA reads TGTGCCAGCAGCTACTCCATAGCGGGGGCTGCCGGGGAGCTGTTTTTT.